This passage covers 2 T cell receptor beta chains from one sample sequenced in a study of response to subunit inactivated influenza vaccine. TCRdb re-derived calls from the RT-PCR reads in MiXCR, one entry per CDR3 protein. The top ten hold about 3% of the sample, which has about 500,000 distinct CDR3 sequences, approximately 15% seen once. The sample in question was CD4+ T cells sorted from PBMCs, obtained less than 30 months after vaccination. These receptors were collected from a man aged 45 to 70 who received an inactivated influenza vaccine.

This clonotype has at least ten counts. The chain carries TRBV4-3 and TRBJ1-6; D possibly corresponds to TRBD1 (6 bases). V lost 1 base, J lost 1 base, and 17 bases lay in between. This CDR3 spans 19 amino acids. From germline, CDR1 is LGHNA and CDR2 YSLEER. The CDR3 is CASSQGWTARSSYNSPLHF. The CDR3 DNA reads as TGCGCCAGCAGCCAAGGGTGGACAGCCCGCAGTTCCTATAATTCACCCCTCCACTTT.

This clonotype came up a few times. The CDR3 is CAISPRGQGVTGELFF. CDR3 coding DNA: TGTGCCATCAGTCCCAGAGGACAGGGGGTCACCGGGGAGCTGTTTTTT. The chain links TRBV10-3 to TRBJ2-2, with 10 positions matching TRBD1. Per the germline V gene, CDR1 is ENHRY and CDR2 is SYGVKD. The CDR3 sequence is 16 residues long. J gave up 4 bases and V 5 bases, and 7 bases lay outside the gene matches.